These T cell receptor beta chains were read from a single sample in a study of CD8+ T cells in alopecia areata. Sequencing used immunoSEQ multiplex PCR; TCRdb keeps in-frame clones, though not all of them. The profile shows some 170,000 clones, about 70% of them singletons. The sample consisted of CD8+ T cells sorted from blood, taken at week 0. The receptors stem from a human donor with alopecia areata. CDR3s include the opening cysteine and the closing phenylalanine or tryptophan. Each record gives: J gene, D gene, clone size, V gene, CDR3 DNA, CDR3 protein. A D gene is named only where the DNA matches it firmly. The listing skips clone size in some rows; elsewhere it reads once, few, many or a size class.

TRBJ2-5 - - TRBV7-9 TGTGCCAGCAGCTTACTAAAGGAGACCCAGTACTTC CASSLLKETQYF
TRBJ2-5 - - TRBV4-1 TGCGCCAGCAGCCAGCGGGACGACCCCGCCCAGACCCAGTACTTC CASSQRDDPAQTQYF
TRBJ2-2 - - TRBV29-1 TGCAGCGTTGAGGGGGCTAGAACCGGGGAGCTGTTTTTT CSVEGARTGELFF
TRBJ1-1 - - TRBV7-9 TGTGCCAGCAGCTTAGGCAGGGGAGGTACTGAAGCTTTCTTT CASSLGRGGTEAFF
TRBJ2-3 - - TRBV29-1 TGCAGCGTTGAGGTGGGGGAACCAGGCACAGATACGCAGTATTTT CSVEVGEPGTDTQYF
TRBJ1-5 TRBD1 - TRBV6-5 TGTGCCAGCAGTGGAGGACAGGGAGTGGGTCAACCCCAGCATTTT CASSGGQGVGQPQHF
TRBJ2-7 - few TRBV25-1 TGTGCCAGCAGTGATCTGGCAGGGAGGTACGAGCAGTACTTC CASSDLAGRYEQYF
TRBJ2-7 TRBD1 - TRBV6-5 TGTGCCAGCAGGAACCGGGACAGGGTGCGAGAGCAGTACTTC CASRNRDRVREQYF
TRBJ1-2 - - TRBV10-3 TGTGCCATCAGTGAGTCGATGGCCGGGGGCGGCTATGGCTACACCTTC CAISESMAGGGYGYTF
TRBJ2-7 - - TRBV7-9 TGTGCCAGCAGCTCCACAGGCGAGCAGTACTTC CASSSTGEQYF
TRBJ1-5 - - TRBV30 TGTGCCTGGAGTCTGGGGTTCGGCAATCAGCCCCAGCATTTT CAWSLGFGNQPQHF